The 21 T cell receptor beta chains below come from one sample, sequenced in a study of blood T cell repertoires in COVID-19. The method was immunoSEQ multiplex PCR; TCRdb's version includes in-frame clones alone and lacks a portion of them. The sample yields around 250,000 clones, under 85% seen once. What was sequenced was peripheral blood. The receptors were sampled from a man aged 30-40 years who had recovered from COVID-19.

This rearrangement joins TRBV7-3 to TRBJ2-2; 8 bases line up with TRBD1. V shed 1 base, J shed 6 bases, and the junction held 7 bases outside the gene matches. The length of the CDR3 is 16 residues. CDR1 is SGHTA, CDR2 FQGTGA, per germline. CDR3 sequence: CASSLSRQGASGELFF. The CDR3 region has the DNA TGTGCCAGCAGCTTAAGTAGGCAGGGGGCTTCCGGGGAGCTGTTTTTT.

The rearrangement joins TRBV28 to TRBJ1-4, with D maybe TRBD1 (6 bases). V was cut by 6 bases and J by 3 bases, with 20 bases left in between. CDR3 size: 17 residues. From germline, CDR1 is MDHEN and CDR2 SYDVKM. Here the CDR3 DNA reads TGTGCCAGCAGCCCCGGGACACGGGGAGGGTCTAATGAAAAACTGTTTTTT. Amino acids: CASSPGTRGGSNEKLFF.

The chain couples TRBV7-8 to TRBJ2-5; a weak D match, TRBD2 (6 bases). V was pared by 5 bases and J by 1 base, with 11 bases between. The CDR3 consists of 14 residues. Per the germline V gene, CDR1 is SGHVS and CDR2 is FQNEAQ. CDR3 DNA: TGTGCCAGCAGCCCGGGACTGATCCAAGAGACCCAGTACTTC. Its protein product is CASSPGLIQETQYF.

This chain links TRBV7-3 with TRBJ1-1; possible D gene TRBD1, 5 bases. The CDR3 sequence is 14 residues long. V was shortened by 2 bases and J by 11 bases, with 18 bases between the two germline ends. Germline V lookup: CDR1 SGHTA, CDR2 FQGTGA. This CDR3 reads CASSLRPDSLDAFF. The CDR3 DNA is TGTGCCAGCAGCTTACGGCCCGACAGTCTGGACGCTTTCTTT.

This rearrangement joins TRBV6-6 to TRBJ1-1, with TRBD1 matching 9 bases. Germline V lookup: CDR1 MNHNY, CDR2 SVGAGI (reference sequence). The length of the CDR3 is 14 residues. V lost 9 bases, J lost 1 base, and 6 bases stayed unmatched. The CDR3 coding sequence is TGTGCCAGTCAGACAGGGGGAGGGAACACTGAAGCTTTCTTT. Protein sequence: CASQTGGGNTEAFF.

The chain carries TRBV5-6 and TRBJ1-3; D perhaps matches TRBD1 (5 bases). The CDR3 runs to 15 residues. Between the trimmed V and J ends, which lost 1 base and 3 bases, there was a span of 11 bases. Germline loops: CDR1 SGHDT, CDR2 YYEEEE. CDR3 nucleotides: TGTGCCAGCAGCTTGCTGGGGGGGAATGGAAACACCATATATTTT. Translating gives CASSLLGGNGNTIYF.

The genes are TRBV6-2 or TRBV6-3 and TRBJ1-3; TRBD1 might be the D (6 bases). Trimming removed 4 bases from V and 0 bases from J, with 13 bases in between. The V gene's germline CDR1 is MNHEY and CDR2 SVGEGT. The CDR3 loop spans 16 amino acids. The CDR3 protein is CASSSHLRGSGNTIYF. CDR3 bases: TGTGCCAGCAGTTCGCATCTCAGGGGCTCTGGAAACACCATATATTTT.

The gene calls are TRBV5-1 and TRBJ2-7, with 7 bases aligning to TRBD1. V was pared by 8 bases and J by 3 bases, with 8 bases of the junction left unmatched. This CDR3 has 13 residues. The germline V gene encodes CDR1 SGHRS and CDR2 YFSETQ. The CDR3 nucleotides are TGCGCCAGGAAAATGACAGGGAGCTACGAGCAGTACGTC. Its translation is CARKMTGSYEQYV.

The chain is built from TRBV15 and TRBJ2-7; D ambiguous. The CDR3 covers 14 residues. From germline, CDR1 is LNHNV and CDR2 YYDKDF (reference sequence). The V end was cut by 0 bases, the J end by 0 bases, with 6 bases between. This chain's CDR3 is CATSREASSYEQYV. The CDR3 DNA is TGTGCCACCAGCAGAGAAGCTAGCTCCTACGAGCAGTACGTC.

This clone was detected only a few times. The chain joins TRBV19 to TRBJ1-1; D is possibly TRBD1 (5 bases). The CDR3 is made up of 15 amino acids. Trimming took 3 bases from V and 2 from J, leaving 13 bases between them. CDR1 and CDR2 (germline): LNHDA, SQIVND (reference sequence). CDR3 DNA sequence: TGTGCCAGTAGTATCCGTCTGGGGCTCAACACTGAAGCTTTCTTT. This sequence encodes CASSIRLGLNTEAFF.

The chain combines TRBV18 with TRBJ2-5; TRBD1 aligns across 7 bases. With V trimmed by 0 bases and J by 3 bases, 1 base remained unmatched. CDR3 size: 14 residues. Germline assignment: CDR1 KGHSH and CDR2 LQKENI. The CDR3 here is CASSPPDREETQYF. CDR3 DNA: TGTGCCAGCTCACCACCTGACAGGGAAGAGACCCAGTACTTC.

The CDR3 DNA reads as TGTGCCAGTAGTCTTACCTCCAGGGGCTCCACAGATACGCAGTATTTT. Translation gives CASSLTSRGSTDTQYF. The rearrangement links TRBV19 to TRBJ2-3, with D possibly TRBD1 on 6 matching bases. The CDR3 is 16 amino acids. Germline CDR1 and CDR2: LNHDA and SQIVND (reference sequence). V dropped 5 bases and J dropped 2 bases, with 17 bases sitting between them.

The chain combines TRBV25-1 with TRBJ1-1; 7 nucleotides match TRBD1. Germline V lookup: CDR1 MGHDK, CDR2 SYGVNS. This CDR3 is 14 amino acids long. With V trimmed by 5 bases and J by 1 base, 4 bases remained unmatched. CDR3 nucleotide sequence: TGTGCCAGCAGTTCGACAGGGCAGAACACTGAAGCTTTCTTT. The encoded protein is CASSSTGQNTEAFF.

The chain joins TRBV5-4 to TRBJ1-2, with 7 positions matching TRBD1. The CDR3 length is 14 residues. CDR1 is SGHNT, CDR2 YYREEE, per germline (reference sequence). J was trimmed by 5 bases and V by 5 bases; bases with no gene match: 9. The CDR3: CASSLQGREYGYTF. The CDR3 DNA is TGTGCCAGCAGTTTACAGGGGCGGGAATATGGCTACACCTTC.

The chain carries TRBV3-1 (or the pseudogene TRBV3-2) and TRBJ1-1, with D maybe TRBD1 (5 bases). The CDR3 has 14 residues. Germline CDR1 and CDR2: LGHDT and YNNKEL (reference sequence). Trimming pared 0 bases from V and 11 bases from J, leaving 16 bases between. CDR3 nucleotides: TGTGCCAGCAGCCAAGAGCGGGGCGGGATGTGGGCTTTCTTT. This translates into CASSQERGGMWAFF.

The count of this clone is one. The J gene is TRBJ2-1, the V gene TRBV7-8; D is perhaps TRBD2 (5 bases). Germline CDR1 is SGHVS and CDR2 is FQNEAQ. V lost 0 bases and J lost 0, with 9 bases in between. The CDR3 covers 16 residues. The CDR3 reads CASSLAGLSSYNEQFF. CDR3 DNA sequence: TGTGCCAGCAGCTTAGCCGGACTCAGCTCCTACAATGAGCAGTTCTTC.

The V and J genes are TRBV28 and TRBJ1-1; 8 nucleotides line up with TRBD1. The V and J ends lost 3 bases and 0 bases, in that order; junction bases with no gene match: 6. Per germline, CDR1 MDHEN and CDR2 SYDVKM. This CDR3 contains 16 residues. CDR3 sequence (DNA): TGTGCCAGCAGTTTTCAGGGGGCGCGGATGAACACTGAAGCTTTCTTT. It translates to CASSFQGARMNTEAFF.

This clone was observed a single time. CDR3 in DNA: TGTGCCAGCAGTGCTCTACCGGGAAACACCATATATTTT. It translates to CASSALPGNTIYF. The chain employs TRBV25-1 and TRBJ1-3; D is unclear. Trimming took 4 bases from V and 4 from J, leaving 8 bases between them. CDR1 and CDR2 (germline): MGHDK, SYGVNS. The CDR3 covers 13 residues. The full variable domain, its missing parts supplied by reference TRBV25-1 and TRBJ1-3, is EADIYQTPRYLVIGTGKKITLECSQTMGHDKMYWYQQDPGMELHLIHYSYGVNSTEKGDLSSESTVSRIRTEHFPLTLESARPSHTSQYLCASSALPGNTIYFGEGSWLTVV.

The chain links TRBV27 to TRBJ2-2; TRBD1 matches at 7 bases. The CDR3 sequence is 13 residues long. The germline CDR1 and CDR2 sequences are MNHEY and SMNVEV (reference sequence). The V and J ends lost 5 bases and 6 bases, in that order; junction bases with no gene match: 3. As DNA, the CDR3 is TGTGCCAGCAGTATGACAGGGCCCGGGGAGCTGTTTTTT. Translation gives CASSMTGPGELFF.

The CDR3 nucleotides are TGTGCCAGCTGGGGGCGGAGGCAGGCCTCCTACGAGCAGTACTTC. Translated: CASWGRRQASYEQYF. The chain employs TRBV2 and TRBJ2-7; TRBD1 is a possible D gene (6 bases). Germline loops: CDR1 SNHLY, CDR2 FYNNEI. V lost 8 bases and J lost 0, with 17 bases in between. The CDR3 has 15 residues. The full variable domain, completed using reference TRBV2 and TRBJ2-7, is EPEVTQTPSHQVTQMGQEVILRCVPISNHLYFYWYRQILGQKVEFLVSFYNNEISEKSEIFDDQFSVERPDGSNFTLKIRSTKLEDSAMYFCASWGRRQASYEQYFGPGTRLTVT.

The V call is TRBV7-9, the J call TRBJ1-6, with TRBD1 matching over 7 bases. The CDR3 has 15 amino acids. Germline CDR1 reads SEHNR; CDR2 reads FQNEAQ (reference sequence). J gave up 7 bases and V 5 bases, and 8 bases lay outside the gene matches. CDR3 sequence: CASSLQGTVNSPLHF. Here the CDR3 DNA reads TGTGCCAGCAGCCTTCAGGGGACAGTGAATTCACCCCTCCACTTT.